Each of the 9 T cell receptor beta chains below was sequenced from the same sample in a study of T cells after posttransplantation cyclophosphamide. A marrow graft followed busulfan-fludarabine conditioning, with cyclophosphamide on days +3 and +4. Here immunoSEQ multiplex PCR was the method, and the copy in TCRdb shows in-frame clones only, minus some. The sample lists roughly 9,900 clones, around 86% seen once, with around 25% in the top ten. Sequencing used CD4+ T cells sorted from PBMCs, obtained after allogeneic stem cell transplant with posttransplant cyclophosphamide. The origin of the receptors is a male patient between 25 and 39 years old who received an allogeneic stem cell transplant from a related donor, was CMV-positive, and had acute GVHD only. Some T cells could come from the graft donor.

The genes are TRBV7-2 and TRBJ2-3, with D tentatively TRBD2 (5 bases). CDR1 is SGHTA and CDR2 is FQGNSA in the germline V gene. The V end was cut by 0 bases, the J end by 0 bases, with 10 bases between. This CDR3 region has 16 residues. CDR3 nucleotide sequence: TGTGCCAGCAGCTTAGCGGGAGCAACGAGCACAGATACGCAGTATTTT. Its protein is CASSLAGATSTDTQYF.

V and J are TRBV2 and TRBJ1-5, with 7 bases matching TRBD1. CDR3 length: 15 amino acids. Germline CDR1 reads SNHLY; CDR2 reads FYNNEI. The ends lost 7 bases at V and 2 bases at J; junction bases unmatched: 8. CDR3 amino acids: CASKGGPWGNQPQHF. The CDR3 DNA reads TGTGCCAGCAAAGGGGGCCCCTGGGGCAATCAGCCCCAGCATTTT.

This clone showed up just once. The chain couples TRBV7-9 to TRBJ2-7; a possible D gene is TRBD1 (5 bases). The V gene lost 3 bases and the J gene lost 5 bases, with 14 bases spanning the gap. This CDR3 region has 14 residues. CDR1 and CDR2 (germline): SEHNR, FQNEAQ (reference sequence). The CDR3 here is CASSFETGANEQYF. CDR3 coding DNA: TGTGCCAGCAGCTTCGAAACAGGAGCTAACGAGCAGTACTTC.

This chain joins TRBV7-2 and TRBJ1-2; D unresolved. Germline-derived CDR1 and CDR2 are SGHTA and FQGNSA. The CDR3 runs to 15 residues. V lost 5 bases and J lost 2, with 15 bases in between. Written as DNA, the CDR3 is TGTGCCAGCAGCCCGCCTGGCATCCCAAACTATGGCTACACCTTC. The encoded protein is CASSPPGIPNYGYTF. Filled out from reference TRBV7-2 and TRBJ1-2, the complete variable domain reads GAGVSQSPSNKVTEKGKDVELRCDPISGHTALYWYRQSLGQGLEFLIYFQGNSAPDKSGLPSDRFSAERTGGSVSTLTIQRTQQEDSAVYLCASSPPGIPNYGYTFGSGTRLTVV.

The V call is TRBV7-7, the J call TRBJ2-1; 9 nucleotides agree with TRBD1. The V gene end was trimmed by 5 bases and the J gene end by 2 bases; junction bases not matched to a gene: 4. The CDR3 has 15 amino acids. Germline CDR1 and CDR2: SSHAT and FNYEAQ (reference sequence). The CDR3 sequence: CASSLDRGTYNEQFF. The CDR3 DNA reads TGTGCCAGCAGCCTGGACAGGGGCACCTACAATGAGCAGTTCTTC.

The chain is built from TRBV27 and TRBJ2-1, with TRBD2 as a possible D gene (5 bases). In germline, CDR1 is MNHEY, CDR2 SMNVEV (reference sequence). V lost 2 bases to trimming and J lost 4 bases, with 15 bases between them. The CDR3 has 16 residues. This CDR3 is CASSLEGFGVYNEQFF. The CDR3 DNA follows: TGTGCCAGCAGTTTAGAGGGTTTTGGGGTATACAATGAGCAGTTCTTC.

This rearrangement joins TRBV30 to TRBJ2-7; TRBD1 agrees at 7 bases. V lost 3 bases, J lost 2 bases, and 7 bases stayed unmatched. CDR1 is GTSNPN, CDR2 SVGIG, per germline (reference sequence). The CDR3 totals 14 residues. As DNA, the CDR3 is TGTGCCTGGAGCCCGCCGGGACAGACCTACGAGCAGTACTTC. It specifies CAWSPPGQTYEQYF.

V usage is TRBV11-2 and J usage is TRBJ1-6; possibly TRBD1 for D (5 bases). In germline, CDR1 is SGHAT, CDR2 FQNNGV. This CDR3 is built from 14 residues. V was cut by 2 bases and J by 5 bases, with 7 bases left in between. For the CDR3, the DNA is TGTGCCAGCAGCTTACTAGGGGATAATTCACCCCTCCACTTT. It codes for CASSLLGDNSPLHF.

V is TRBV15 and J is TRBJ2-1, with D possibly TRBD2 on 6 matching bases. The CDR3 extends over 16 amino acids. Germline lookup yields CDR1 LNHNV and CDR2 YYDKDF (reference sequence). Trimming removed 7 bases from V and 5 bases from J, with 21 bases in between. DNA of the CDR3: TGTGCCACCAACCCCTCCGGAGGGGCGCAAAACAATGAGCAGTTCTTC. This gives the protein CATNPSGGAQNNEQFF.